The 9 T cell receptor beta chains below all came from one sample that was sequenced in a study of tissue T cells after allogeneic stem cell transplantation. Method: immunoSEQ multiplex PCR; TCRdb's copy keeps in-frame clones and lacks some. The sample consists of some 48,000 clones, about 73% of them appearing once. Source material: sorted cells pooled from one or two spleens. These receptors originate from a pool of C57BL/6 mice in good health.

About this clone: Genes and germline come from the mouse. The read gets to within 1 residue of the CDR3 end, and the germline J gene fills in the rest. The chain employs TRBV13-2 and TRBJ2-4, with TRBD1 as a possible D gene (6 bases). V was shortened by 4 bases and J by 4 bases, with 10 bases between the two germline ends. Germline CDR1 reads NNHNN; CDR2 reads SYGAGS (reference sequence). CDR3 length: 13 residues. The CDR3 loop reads CASGPQGENTLYF. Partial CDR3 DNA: TGTGCCAGCGGTCCACAGGGTGAAAACACCTTGTAC.

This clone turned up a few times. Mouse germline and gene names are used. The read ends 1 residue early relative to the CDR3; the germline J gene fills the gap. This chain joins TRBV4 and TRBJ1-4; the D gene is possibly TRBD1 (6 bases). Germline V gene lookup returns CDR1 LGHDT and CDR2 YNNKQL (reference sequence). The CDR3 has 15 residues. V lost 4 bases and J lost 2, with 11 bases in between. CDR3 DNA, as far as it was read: TGTGCCAGCAGCTCCCGGGGACAATCCAACGAAAGATTATTT. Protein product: CASSSRGQSNERLF. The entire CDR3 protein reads CASSSRGQSNERLFF.

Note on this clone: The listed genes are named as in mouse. CDR3 DNA, as far as it was read: TGTGCAAGCAGCGGGACAACAAACACAGAAGTCTTC. Its translation is CASSGTTNTEVF. The whole CDR3 reads CASSGTTNTEVFF. V gene TRBV16 combines with J gene TRBJ1-1, with D possibly TRBD1 on 6 matching bases. The read terminates 1 residue ahead of where the CDR3 ends, so the germline J gene completes it. CDR1 is SGHSA, CDR2 FRNQAP, per germline. Deletions cut 5 bases from V and 0 bases from J, with 7 bases between. There are 13 residues in the CDR3.

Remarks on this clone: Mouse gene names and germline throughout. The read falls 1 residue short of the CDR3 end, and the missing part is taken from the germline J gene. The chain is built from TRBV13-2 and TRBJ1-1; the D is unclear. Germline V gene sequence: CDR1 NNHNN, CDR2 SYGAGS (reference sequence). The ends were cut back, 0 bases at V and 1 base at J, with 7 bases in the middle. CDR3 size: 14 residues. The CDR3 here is CASGDAAMNTEVFF. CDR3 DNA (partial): TGTGCCAGCGGTGATGCCGCGATGAACACAGAAGTCTTC.

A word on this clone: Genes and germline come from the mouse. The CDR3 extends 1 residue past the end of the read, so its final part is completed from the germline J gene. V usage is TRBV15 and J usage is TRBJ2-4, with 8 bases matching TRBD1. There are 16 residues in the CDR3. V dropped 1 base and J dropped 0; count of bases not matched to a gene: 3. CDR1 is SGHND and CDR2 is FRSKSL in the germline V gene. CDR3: CASSLGTGFSQNTLYF. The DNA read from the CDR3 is TGTGCCAGCAGTTTAGGGACAGGGTTTAGTCAAAACACCTTGTAC.

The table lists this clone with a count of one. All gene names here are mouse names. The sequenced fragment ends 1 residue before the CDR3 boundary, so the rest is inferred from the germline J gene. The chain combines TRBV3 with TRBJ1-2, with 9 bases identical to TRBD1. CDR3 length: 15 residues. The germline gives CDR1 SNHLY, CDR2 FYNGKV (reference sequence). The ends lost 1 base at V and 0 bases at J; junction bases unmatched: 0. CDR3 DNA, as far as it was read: TGTGCCAGCAGCTTAGGGACAGGGGCAAACTCCGACTACACC. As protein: CASSLGTGANSDYT. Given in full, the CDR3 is CASSLGTGANSDYTF.

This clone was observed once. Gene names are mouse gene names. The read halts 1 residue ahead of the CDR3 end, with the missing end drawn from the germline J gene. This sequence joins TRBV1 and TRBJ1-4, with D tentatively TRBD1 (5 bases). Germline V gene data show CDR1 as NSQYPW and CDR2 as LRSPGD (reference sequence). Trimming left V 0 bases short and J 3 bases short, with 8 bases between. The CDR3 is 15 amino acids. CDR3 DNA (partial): TGCACCTGCAGTGCAGACTCAGGGACCAACGAAAGATTATTT. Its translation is CTCSADSGTNERLF. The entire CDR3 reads CTCSADSGTNERLFF. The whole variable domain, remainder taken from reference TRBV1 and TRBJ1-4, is VTLLEQNPRWRLVPRGQAVNLRCILKNSQYPWMSWYQQDLQKQLQWLFTLRSPGDKEVKSLPGADYLATRVTDTELRLQVANMSQGRTLYCTCSADSGTNERLFFGHGTKLSVL.

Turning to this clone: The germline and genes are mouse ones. Incomplete CDR3 DNA: TGTGCCAGCAGCCCCCAACATACAAACTCCGACTACACC. Translation: CASSPQHTNSDYT. The entire CDR3 protein reads CASSPQHTNSDYTF. This chain links TRBV2 with TRBJ1-2; D unresolved. The read ends 1 residue shy of where the CDR3 ends; the end is completed using the germline J gene. The V gene lost 4 bases and the J gene lost 0 bases, with 9 bases spanning the gap. The CDR3 sequence is 14 residues long. The germline V gene encodes CDR1 LGHNA and CDR2 YSYQKL.

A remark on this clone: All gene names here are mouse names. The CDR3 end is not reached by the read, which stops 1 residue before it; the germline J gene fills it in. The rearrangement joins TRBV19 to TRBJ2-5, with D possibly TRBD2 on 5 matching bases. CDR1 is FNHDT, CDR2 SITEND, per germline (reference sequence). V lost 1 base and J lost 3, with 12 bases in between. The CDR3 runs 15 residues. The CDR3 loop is CASSINGVGQDTQYF. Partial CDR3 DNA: TGTGCCAGCAGTATAAACGGGGTGGGGCAAGACACCCAGTAC.